This entry concerns a single T cell receptor (beta chain). The data derive from a study of cytomegalovirus exposure and HLA in healthy donors. Assay: immunoSEQ multiplex PCR; the TCRdb copy retains only in-frame clones and omits some. The table records some 230,000 clones, approximately 90% of them present only once. From germline, CDR1 is MDHEN and CDR2 SYDVKM. This CDR3 has 15 amino acids. Trimming removed 3 bases from V and 9 bases from J, with 18 bases in between. The receptor comes from a woman in her late teens or twenties in good health and CMV-seronegative. This rearrangement joins TRBV28 to TRBJ1-5; D is unclear. Sequencing was done on a sample of PBMCs. The chain's CDR3 is CASSFPTSFRRPQHF. CDR3 nucleotides: TGTGCCAGCAGTTTCCCGACATCCTTTAGACGGCCCCAGCATTTT.